The next 8 T cell receptor beta chains were all read from a single sample in a study of T cell responses to AZD1222 COVID-19 vaccine (dated by TCRdb to the early 2020s). The label giving this sample's time point can be read as: baseline before first vaccination. The library was generated by the immunoSEQ multiplex PCR assay. TCRdb stores this immuneACCESS table with in-frame sequences only. Part of the clones is absent; in the studies checked, under half of the shortfall reflects unresolved V genes, and no reason is known for the rest. Counted in this sample were 90,000 to 100,000 clones; more than 85% of them appeared once. 6% to 8% of the sample is held by the ten biggest clonotypes. Source: peripheral blood, taken on day 0 of AZD1222 vaccination. Receptors originate from an adult in good health.

The chain links TRBV18 to TRBJ2-7, with 12 nucleotides matching TRBD1. This CDR3 spans 15 amino acids. Germline CDR1 is KGHSH and CDR2 is LQKENI. V lost 5 bases and J lost 6; bases outside the gene matches: 8. CDR3 amino acids: CASSSTGTGGSEQYF. DNA for the CDR3: TGTGCCAGCTCATCAACCGGGACAGGGGGCTCCGAGCAGTACTTC.

The chain combines TRBV28 with TRBJ1-6; D might be TRBD1 (5 bases). The CDR3 runs 13 residues. V was cut by 7 bases and J by 12 bases, with 16 bases left in between. The germline V gene encodes CDR1 MDHEN and CDR2 SYDVKM. The CDR3 region has the DNA TGTGCCAGCACCCCCCCAGGGACGATACCCCTCCACTTT. Its protein product is CASTPPGTIPLHF.

This clone was seen just once. This chain connects TRBV5-4 to TRBJ1-2; D is undetermined. Germline V gene lookup returns CDR1 SGHNT and CDR2 YYREEE (reference sequence). The germline V and J ends were trimmed by 4 bases and 4 bases, with 17 bases remaining between them. The CDR3 runs to 15 residues. The CDR3 region has the DNA TGTGCCAGCAGCCCCGAATTATGGGAGGTCTATGGCTACACCTTC. Translated, it gives CASSPELWEVYGYTF.

The chain combines TRBV9 with TRBJ1-2; the D gene is possibly TRBD1 (6 bases). CDR3 size: 14 residues. CDR1 and CDR2 (germline): SGDLS, YYNGEE. Deletions cut 0 bases from V and 5 bases from J, with 11 bases between. CDR3 sequence reads: CASSVEQGSYGYTF. CDR3 sequence (DNA): TGTGCCAGCAGCGTAGAACAGGGCAGTTATGGCTACACCTTC.

The count of this clone is one. The rearrangement links TRBV5-1 to TRBJ1-1, with 9 bases aligning to TRBD1. The CDR3 totals 16 residues. V dropped 0 bases and J dropped 3; count of bases not matched to a gene: 6. The germline CDR1 and CDR2 sequences are SGHRS and YFSETQ. This chain's CDR3 is CASSLAGQGRDTEAFF. The CDR3 bases are TGCGCCAGCAGCTTGGCCGGACAGGGGAGGGACACTGAAGCTTTCTTT.

The CDR3 sequence is CASSLGGTTEAFF. The CDR3 DNA reads as TGTGCCAGCAGCTTAGGGGGCACCACTGAAGCTTTCTTT. This sequence joins TRBV7-9 and TRBJ1-1; D is possibly TRBD1 (5 bases). Germline CDR1 and CDR2: SEHNR and FQNEAQ (reference sequence). This CDR3 comprises 13 residues. The V gene lost 1 base and the J gene lost 4 bases, with 7 bases spanning the gap.

J is TRBJ1-2 and V is TRBV28; TRBD1 matches at 9 bases. V was pared by 4 bases and J by 2 bases, with 5 bases of the junction left unmatched. CDR1 MDHEN and CDR2 SYDVKM come from the germline V gene. The CDR3 runs 15 residues. Written as DNA, the CDR3 is TGTGCCAGCAGTTACTACAGGGGGCCCAACTATGGCTACACCTTC. It specifies CASSYYRGPNYGYTF.

Only a few counts were recorded for this clone. The gene calls are TRBV7-3 and TRBJ2-1; D is possibly TRBD1 or TRBD2 (5 bases each). V lost 0 bases to trimming and J lost 9 bases, with 9 bases between them. CDR1 SGHTA and CDR2 FQGTGA come from the germline V gene. This CDR3 comprises 13 residues. The CDR3: CASSLTVGGEQFF. The CDR3 DNA follows: TGTGCCAGCAGCTTAACGGTTGGGGGTGAGCAGTTCTTC.